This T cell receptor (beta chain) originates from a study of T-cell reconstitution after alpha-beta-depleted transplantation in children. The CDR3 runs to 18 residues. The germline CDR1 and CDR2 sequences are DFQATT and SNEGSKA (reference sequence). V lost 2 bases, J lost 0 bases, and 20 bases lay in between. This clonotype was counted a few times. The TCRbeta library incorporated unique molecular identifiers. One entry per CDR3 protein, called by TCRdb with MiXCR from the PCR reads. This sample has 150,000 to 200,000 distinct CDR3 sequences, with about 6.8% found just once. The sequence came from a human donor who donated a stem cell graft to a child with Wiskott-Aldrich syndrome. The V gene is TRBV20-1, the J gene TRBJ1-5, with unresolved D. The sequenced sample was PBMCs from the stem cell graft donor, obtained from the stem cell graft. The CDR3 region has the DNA TGCAGTGCTAGACCCCACTCAGATGGGGTTAATAGCAATCAGCCCCAGCATTTT. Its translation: CSARPHSDGVNSNQPQHF.